This is a list of T cell receptor beta chains from one sample in a study of blood T cell repertoires in COVID-19. Clones were sequenced by immunoSEQ multiplex PCR, and TCRdb holds only the in-frame ones, with some missing. Here the sample spans roughly 160,000 clones, 65% to 80% being singletons. Specimen: PBMCs or T cells enriched from blood (not recorded which). The receptors stem from a woman in her 70s in a cohort exposed to, infected with or recovered from COVID-19 (not recorded which). The CDR3 runs from the conserved cysteine through the conserved F or W. The order of the fields is clone size, J gene, V gene, D gene, CDR3 protein, CDR3 DNA. The D gene is left open where the match is weak. Clone sizes are given selectively: once, few, many, or a class where the clone is expanded.

clone_size: NA
j_call: TRBJ1-5
v_call: TRBV28
d_call: TRBD1
cdr3_aa: CASSDGTGGHQPQHF
cdr3_nt: TGTGCCAGCAGCGATGGGACAGGGGGACACCAGCCCCAGCATTTT

clone_size: NA
j_call: TRBJ2-1
v_call: TRBV27
d_call: NA
cdr3_aa: CASSRELPSYNEQFF
cdr3_nt: TGTGCCAGCAGCCGCGAATTGCCCTCCTACAATGAGCAGTTCTTC

clone_size: NA
j_call: TRBJ2-7
v_call: TRBV7-2
d_call: TRBD1
cdr3_aa: CASRSTGRTYEQYF
cdr3_nt: TGTGCCAGCAGATCGACAGGGAGAACCTACGAGCAGTACTTC

clone_size: NA
j_call: TRBJ2-1
v_call: TRBV2
d_call: NA
cdr3_aa: CASAARFRDEQFF
cdr3_nt: TGTGCCAGCGCGGCTAGGTTCAGGGATGAGCAGTTCTTC

clone_size: NA
j_call: TRBJ2-1
v_call: TRBV2
d_call: NA
cdr3_aa: CASRTANEQFF
cdr3_nt: TGTGCCAGCAGGACAGCCAATGAGCAGTTCTTC

clone_size: NA
j_call: TRBJ2-3
v_call: TRBV7-9
d_call: TRBD2
cdr3_aa: CASSPTSAEDTQYF
cdr3_nt: TGTGCCAGCAGCCCGACTAGCGCTGAAGATACGCAGTATTTT

clone_size: NA
j_call: TRBJ2-7
v_call: TRBV6-6
d_call: TRBD2
cdr3_aa: CASSASGGPYEQYF
cdr3_nt: TGTGCCAGCAGTGCTAGCGGGGGACCCTACGAGCAGTACTTC

clone_size: once
j_call: TRBJ2-2
v_call: TRBV6-5
d_call: TRBD1
cdr3_aa: CASSYGTGGHGELFF
cdr3_nt: TGTGCCAGCAGCTACGGGACAGGGGGCCACGGGGAGCTGTTTTTT

clone_size: many
j_call: TRBJ2-1
v_call: TRBV7-9
d_call: TRBD2
cdr3_aa: CASSLLGLAGGSPDEQFF
cdr3_nt: TGTGCCAGCAGCTTACTTGGACTAGCGGGAGGCTCTCCCGATGAGCAGTTCTTC

clone_size: NA
j_call: TRBJ2-7
v_call: TRBV27
d_call: NA
cdr3_aa: CASSFRASYEQYF
cdr3_nt: TGTGCCAGCAGTTTCAGGGCGTCCTACGAGCAGTACTTC

clone_size: NA
j_call: TRBJ2-2
v_call: TRBV2
d_call: NA
cdr3_aa: CASSVDWNTGELFF
cdr3_nt: TGTGCCAGCAGCGTGGACTGGAACACCGGGGAGCTGTTTTTT

clone_size: NA
j_call: TRBJ2-5
v_call: TRBV18
d_call: NA
cdr3_aa: CASSPFGETQYF
cdr3_nt: TGTGCCAGCTCACCCTTCGGAGAGACCCAGTACTTC

clone_size: NA
j_call: TRBJ1-2
v_call: TRBV18
d_call: NA
cdr3_aa: CASSPPEGHAGDGYTF
cdr3_nt: TGTGCCAGCTCACCTCCTGAGGGACATGCGGGGGATGGCTACACCTTC